The 26 T cell receptor beta chains listed next were all sequenced from one sample in a study of T cells in Graves' hyperthyroidism and ophthalmopathy. TCR beta CDR3 regions were amplified from RNA transcripts. TCR CDR3 regions were first amplified by RT-PCR with HTBI primers. Using its own MiXCR run on the multiplex PCR reads, TCRdb lists one record per CDR3 protein. The sample contains some 600,000 distinct CDR3 sequences, approximately 15% of which appear only once. The specimen sequenced was blood. These receptors originate from a woman under 40 with Graves' hyperthyroidism that later progressed to Graves' ophthalmopathy.

Ten or more counts support this clonotype. The chain's CDR3 is CASSLGPRANVLTF. The CDR3, as DNA: TGTGCCAGCAGTTTAGGTCCCAGAGCCAACGTCCTGACTTTC. The chain employs TRBV12-3 or TRBV12-4 and TRBJ2-6; no firm D call. The length of the CDR3 is 14 residues. Trimming took off 1 base at V and 7 bases at J, with 8 bases between the two ends.

In this sample, this clonotype turned up many times. The rearrangement uses TRBV12-3 or TRBV12-4 and TRBJ2-1; TRBD2 agrees at 8 bases. V lost 6 bases and J lost 5; bases outside the gene matches: 9. There are 15 residues in the CDR3. The CDR3 coding sequence is TGTGCCAGCAGGGAGAGCGGGAGCTACAACAATGAGCAGTTCTTC. This translates into CASRESGSYNNEQFF.

This clonotype was recorded at least ten times. The CDR3 here is CASSLAGENTEAFF. DNA for the CDR3: TGTGCCAGCAGTTTAGCGGGGGAGAACACTGAAGCTTTCTTT. The chain employs TRBV27 and TRBJ1-1; D is possibly TRBD1 (5 bases). The V gene lost 2 bases and the J gene lost 1 base, with 8 bases spanning the gap. The length of the CDR3 is 14 residues. Germline V lookup: CDR1 MNHEY, CDR2 SMNVEV (reference sequence).

Only a few counts were recorded for this clonotype. The chain's CDR3 is CASSQRENRGPTFSYEQYF. As DNA, the CDR3 is TGCGCCAGCAGCCAAAGGGAGAACAGGGGACCCACTTTCTCCTACGAGCAGTACTTC. The chain has TRBV4-1 and TRBJ2-7; 7 nucleotides align to TRBD1. Germline CDR1 and CDR2: MGHRA and YSYEKL. The V and J ends lost 2 bases and 0 bases, in that order; junction bases with no gene match: 16. This CDR3 is built from 19 residues.

This clonotype has ten or more counts. The chain employs TRBV28 and TRBJ1-2, with 8 bases matching TRBD1. CDR1 is MDHEN, CDR2 SYDVKM, per germline. The CDR3 is 14 residues long. J gave up 3 bases and V 4 bases, and 4 bases lay outside the gene matches. For the CDR3, the DNA is TGTGCCAGCAGTTCAGGGGGCGCTGACTATGGCTACACCTTC. As protein: CASSSGGADYGYTF.

This clonotype was seen many times. The chain couples TRBV12-5 to TRBJ2-1; 8 bases match TRBD2. The CDR3 contains 15 residues. The J segment lost 6 bases and the V segment lost 7 bases, leaving 11 bases of the junction unmatched. Germline-derived CDR1 and CDR2 are LGHNT and FRNRAP. CDR3 sequence reads: CASAKPGLEPNEQFF. The CDR3 DNA follows: TGTGCTAGTGCCAAACCGGGACTAGAGCCCAATGAGCAGTTCTTC.

This clonotype has just a few counts. This may stem from a read error, because a much larger clone lies one nucleotide away. V is TRBV12-3 or TRBV12-4 and J is TRBJ1-1; D uncertain. The CDR3 has 11 residues. V was shortened by 6 bases and J by 4 bases, with 6 bases between the two germline ends. The CDR3 DNA reads as TGTGCCAGCAGGAAGAGCACTGAAGCTTTCTTT. Translation gives CASRKSTEAFF.

This clonotype was seen ten or more times. The chain joins TRBV6-1 to TRBJ2-1, with D possibly TRBD1 on 5 matching bases. Trimming took 9 bases from V and 3 from J, leaving 12 bases between them. Germline lookup yields CDR1 MNHNS and CDR2 SASEGT. The CDR3 is 13 residues long. CDR3 sequence reads: CASGRVVYNEQFF. Written as DNA, the CDR3 is TGTGCCAGTGGCAGGGTTGTCTACAATGAGCAGTTCTTC.

The table lists this clonotype with many counts. The gene calls are TRBV28 and TRBJ1-5, with 7 positions matching TRBD1. Unmatched junction bases numbered 4, after V lost 8 bases and J lost 0 bases. The CDR3 sequence is 14 residues long. Per the germline V gene, CDR1 is MDHEN and CDR2 is SYDVKM. CDR3 bases: TGTGCCAGCCGGGACAGCAATAGCAATCAGCCCCAGCATTTT. This encodes CASRDSNSNQPQHF.

The chain combines TRBV20-1 with TRBJ1-5, with D unclear. The CDR3 loop spans 14 amino acids. V dropped 0 bases and J dropped 4 bases, with 10 bases sitting between them. Germline V gene lookup returns CDR1 DFQATT and CDR2 SNEGSKA (reference sequence). CDR3 nucleotide sequence: TGCAGTGCTAGAGATCTAGTGGGGAATCAGCCCCAGCATTTT. Protein sequence: CSARDLVGNQPQHF.

This clonotype occurred a few times. V usage is TRBV4-2 and J usage is TRBJ2-5, with TRBD2 matching 10 bases. From germline, CDR1 is LGHNA and CDR2 YNFKEQ. Trimming cost V 0 bases and J 10 bases; bases outside gene matches: 8. This CDR3 region has 15 residues. The DNA for the CDR3 is TGTGCCAGCAGCCAAGATTCTGCTAGCGGGAGAAACCAGTACTTC. It specifies CASSQDSASGRNQYF.

The chain recombines TRBV4-1 with TRBJ2-2, with 9 bases identical to TRBD1. The CDR3 is made up of 16 amino acids. Germline CDR1 is MGHRA and CDR2 is YSYEKL. V lost 0 bases and J lost 3; bases outside the gene matches: 2. The CDR3 nucleotides are TGCGCCAGCAGCCAAGATGGGACAGGGTACACCGGGGAGCTGTTTTTT. Translation: CASSQDGTGYTGELFF.

This clonotype was counted a few times. This chain links TRBV30 with TRBJ2-7, with D unclear. Between the trimmed V and J ends, which lost 5 bases and 4 bases, there was a span of 15 bases. Germline CDR1 and CDR2: GTSNPN and SVGIG (reference sequence). The CDR3 sequence is 13 residues long. CDR3: CAWAVASVYEQYF. DNA of the CDR3: TGTGCCTGGGCCGTGGCTAGTGTTTACGAGCAGTACTTC.

Many counts were recorded for this clonotype. The V call is TRBV12-3 or TRBV12-4, the J call TRBJ2-6; TRBD2 aligns across 10 bases. This CDR3 is 18 amino acids long. Trimming removed 4 bases from V and 4 bases from J; junction bases left unmatched: 10. The DNA of the CDR3 is TGTGCCAGCAGTTCCCAAGCGGGAGGGCCCCCCGGGGCCAACGTCCTGACTTTC. This codes for CASSSQAGGPPGANVLTF.

This clonotype was detected many times. The rearrangement joins TRBV30 to TRBJ2-7, with D unresolved. The V gene lost 2 bases and the J gene lost 2 bases, with 7 bases spanning the gap. CDR3 length equals 12 residues. CDR1 is GTSNPN, CDR2 SVGIG, per germline (reference sequence). The DNA of the CDR3 is TGTGCCTGGAGTACGAGTACCTACGAGCAGTACTTC. Its protein is CAWSTSTYEQYF. Variable domain in full (rest from reference TRBV30 and TRBJ2-7): SQTIHQWPATLVQPVGSPLSLECTVEGTSNPNLYWYRQAAGRGLQLLFYSVGIGQISSEVPQNLSASRPQDRQFILSSKKLLLSDSGFYLCAWSTSTYEQYFGPGTRLTVT.

This clonotype appeared many times. The chain employs TRBV20-1 and TRBJ1-2; possible D gene TRBD1, 6 bases. The V end lost 3 bases, the J end lost 10 bases, and 24 bases lay between the germline ends. The CDR3 sequence is 15 residues long. CDR1 DFQATT and CDR2 SNEGSKA come from the germline V gene (reference sequence). The chain's CDR3 is CSARGGGQIRSDYTF. The CDR3 DNA sequence: TGCAGTGCTAGGGGGGGGGGACAAATTAGGAGTGACTACACCTTC.

In this sample, this clonotype turned up many times. The chain uses TRBV3-1 and TRBJ1-1, with D hard to call. Trimming took 2 bases from V and 1 from J, leaving 5 bases between them. Per germline, CDR1 LGHDT and CDR2 YNNKEL (reference sequence). This CDR3 is 13 amino acids long. The CDR3 loop reads CASSQSGNTEAFF. The CDR3 coding sequence is TGTGCCAGCAGCCAATCAGGGAACACTGAAGCTTTCTTT.

This clonotype was seen at least ten times. This chain connects TRBV20-1 to TRBJ1-2; D might be TRBD1 (5 bases). V lost 4 bases to trimming and J lost 3 bases, with 18 bases between them. CDR3 length: 15 residues. Germline assignment: CDR1 DFQATT and CDR2 SNEGSKA (reference sequence). The CDR3 DNA reads as TGCAGTGCTAAAGCGTTGGGGCTACAGGACTATGGCTACACCTTC. Translating gives CSAKALGLQDYGYTF.

This clonotype occurred many times. The chain recombines TRBV7-3 with TRBJ1-2, with D maybe TRBD1 (5 bases). Germline V gene data show CDR1 as SGHTA and CDR2 as FQGTGA. The CDR3 contains 13 residues. Between the trimmed V and J ends, which lost 3 bases and 5 bases, there was a span of 10 bases. The DNA of the CDR3 is TGTGCCAGCAGCTTCATGGGGGGGTATGGCTACACCTTC. Amino acids: CASSFMGGYGYTF.

This clonotype was seen a handful of times. The chain employs TRBV19 and TRBJ1-2, with 7 bases lining up with TRBD1. The CDR3 spans 15 residues. Germline V gives CDR1 LNHDA, CDR2 SQIVND (reference sequence). Unmatched junction bases numbered 5, after V lost 3 bases and J lost 1 base. CDR3 protein: CASSIPGQVNYGYTF. The DNA of the CDR3 is TGTGCCAGTAGTATCCCTGGACAGGTTAACTATGGCTACACCTTC.

This clonotype was seen ten or more times. DNA for the CDR3: TGCGCCAGCAGTGAGGGATGGTACAATGAGCAGTTCTTC. Its protein product is CASSEGWYNEQFF. The V call is TRBV10-2, the J call TRBJ2-1; D ambiguous. The germline V and J ends were trimmed by 2 bases and 4 bases, with 6 bases remaining between them. Germline values: CDR1 WSHSY, CDR2 SAAADI. The CDR3 length is 13 residues.

In its sample, this clonotype was seen many times. This sequence joins TRBV7-3 and TRBJ2-1; TRBD1 aligns across 9 bases. CDR1 and CDR2 from the germline V gene are SGHTA and FQGTGA. This CDR3 region has 16 residues. V gave up 5 bases and J gave up 8 bases; unmatched junction bases: 13. This CDR3 reads CASSPTGTGKGDEQFF. CDR3 coding DNA: TGTGCCAGCAGCCCCACCGGGACAGGGAAGGGAGATGAGCAGTTCTTC. Full variable domain (rest looked up from reference TRBV7-3 and TRBJ2-1): GAGVSQTPSNKVTEKGKYVELRCDPISGHTALYWYRQSLGQGPEFLIYFQGTGAADDSGLPNDRFFAVRPEGSVSTLKIQRTERGDSAVYLCASSPTGTGKGDEQFFGPGTRLTVL.

This clonotype was found many times. The chain joins TRBV9 to TRBJ1-2; D perhaps matches TRBD1 (5 bases). This CDR3 is 11 amino acids long. Trimming took off 4 bases at V and 8 bases at J, with 9 bases between the two ends. Germline assignment: CDR1 SGDLS and CDR2 YYNGEE. This chain's CDR3 is CASSNQGGYTF. Here the CDR3 DNA reads TGTGCCAGCAGCAACCAGGGCGGCTACACCTTC. Together with reference TRBV9 and TRBJ1-2, the CDR3 gives the full variable domain: DSGVTQTPKHLITATGQRVTLRCSPRSGDLSVYWYQQSLDQGLQFLIQYYNGEERAKGNILERFSAQQFPDLHSELNLSSLELGDSALYFCASSNQGGYTFGSGTRLTVV.

This clonotype was seen repeatedly, ten times or more. The rearrangement uses TRBV20-1 and TRBJ1-4; unclear D gene. V was cut by 6 bases and J by 4 bases, with 15 bases left in between. This CDR3 contains 14 residues. In germline, CDR1 is DFQATT, CDR2 SNEGSKA (reference sequence). The CDR3 protein is CSAGPTMSNEKLFF. CDR3 in DNA: TGCAGTGCCGGACCGACTATGAGTAATGAAAAACTGTTTTTT.

This clonotype came up a few times. The V gene is TRBV4-3, the J gene TRBJ2-3, with a possible D match to TRBD2 (5 bases). Trimming left V 2 bases short and J 2 bases short, with 17 bases between. The CDR3 runs to 17 residues. Looked up from germline, CDR1 is LGHNA and CDR2 is YSLEER. CDR3 sequence (DNA): TGCGCCAGCAGCCAACTCCTCCGGGAACAACACACAGATACGCAGTATTTT. This encodes CASSQLLREQHTDTQYF.

This clonotype was observed a handful of times. V and J are TRBV10-3 and TRBJ2-5; D might be TRBD2 (6 bases). Trimming took off 5 bases at V and 4 bases at J, with 14 bases between the two ends. The CDR3 spans 14 residues. Per the germline V gene, CDR1 is ENHRY and CDR2 is SYGVKD. The CDR3 DNA sequence: TGTGCCATCAGTAAATCGGGGGAAGGAGAGACCCAGTACTTC. It encodes CAISKSGEGETQYF.